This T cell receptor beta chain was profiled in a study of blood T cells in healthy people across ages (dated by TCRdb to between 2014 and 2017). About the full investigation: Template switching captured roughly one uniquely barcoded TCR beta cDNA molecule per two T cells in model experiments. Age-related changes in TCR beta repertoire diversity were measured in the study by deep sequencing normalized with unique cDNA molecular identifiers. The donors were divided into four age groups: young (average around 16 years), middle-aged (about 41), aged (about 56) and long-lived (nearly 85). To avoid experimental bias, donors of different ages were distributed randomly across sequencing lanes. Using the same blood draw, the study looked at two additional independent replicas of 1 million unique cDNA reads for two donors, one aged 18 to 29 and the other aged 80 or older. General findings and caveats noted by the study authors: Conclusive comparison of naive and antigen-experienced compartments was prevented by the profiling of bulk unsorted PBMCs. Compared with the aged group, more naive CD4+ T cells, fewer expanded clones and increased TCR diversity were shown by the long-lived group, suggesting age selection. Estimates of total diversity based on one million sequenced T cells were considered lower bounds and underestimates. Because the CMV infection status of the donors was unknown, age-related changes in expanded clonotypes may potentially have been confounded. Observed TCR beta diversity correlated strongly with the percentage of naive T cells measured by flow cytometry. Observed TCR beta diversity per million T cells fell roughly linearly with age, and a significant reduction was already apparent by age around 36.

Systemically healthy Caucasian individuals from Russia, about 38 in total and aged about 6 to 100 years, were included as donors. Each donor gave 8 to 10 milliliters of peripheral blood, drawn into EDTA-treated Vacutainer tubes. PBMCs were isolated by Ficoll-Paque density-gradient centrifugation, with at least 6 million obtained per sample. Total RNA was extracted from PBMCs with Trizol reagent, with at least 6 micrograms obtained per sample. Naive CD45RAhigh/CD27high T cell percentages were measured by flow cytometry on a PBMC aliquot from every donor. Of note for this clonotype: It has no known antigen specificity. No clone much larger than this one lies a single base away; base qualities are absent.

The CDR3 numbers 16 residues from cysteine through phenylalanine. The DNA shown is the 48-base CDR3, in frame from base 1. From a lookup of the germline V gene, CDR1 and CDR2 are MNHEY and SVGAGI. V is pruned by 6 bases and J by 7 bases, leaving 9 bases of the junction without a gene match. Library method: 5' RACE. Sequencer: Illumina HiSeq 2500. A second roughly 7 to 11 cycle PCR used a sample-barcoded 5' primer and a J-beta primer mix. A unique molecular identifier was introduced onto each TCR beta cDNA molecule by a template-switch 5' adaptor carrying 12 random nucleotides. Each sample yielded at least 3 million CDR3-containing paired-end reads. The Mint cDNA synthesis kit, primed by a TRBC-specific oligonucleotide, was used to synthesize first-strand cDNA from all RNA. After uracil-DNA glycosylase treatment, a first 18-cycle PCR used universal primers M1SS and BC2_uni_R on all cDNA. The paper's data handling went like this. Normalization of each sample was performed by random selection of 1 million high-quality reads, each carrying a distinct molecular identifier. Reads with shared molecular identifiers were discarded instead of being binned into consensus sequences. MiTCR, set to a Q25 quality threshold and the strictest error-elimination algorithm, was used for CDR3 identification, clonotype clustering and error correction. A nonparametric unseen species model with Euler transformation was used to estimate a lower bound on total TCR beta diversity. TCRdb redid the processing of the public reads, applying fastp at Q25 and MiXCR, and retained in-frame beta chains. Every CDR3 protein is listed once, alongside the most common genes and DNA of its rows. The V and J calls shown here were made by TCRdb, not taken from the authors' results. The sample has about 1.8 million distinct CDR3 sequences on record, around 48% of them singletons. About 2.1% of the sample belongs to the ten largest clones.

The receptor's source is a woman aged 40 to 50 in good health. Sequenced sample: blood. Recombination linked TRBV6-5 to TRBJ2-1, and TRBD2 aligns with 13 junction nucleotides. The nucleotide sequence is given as TGTGCCAGCAGGCCTACTAGCGGGGGGGTCCCAAATGAGCAGTTCTTC. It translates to CASRPTSGGVPNEQFF.